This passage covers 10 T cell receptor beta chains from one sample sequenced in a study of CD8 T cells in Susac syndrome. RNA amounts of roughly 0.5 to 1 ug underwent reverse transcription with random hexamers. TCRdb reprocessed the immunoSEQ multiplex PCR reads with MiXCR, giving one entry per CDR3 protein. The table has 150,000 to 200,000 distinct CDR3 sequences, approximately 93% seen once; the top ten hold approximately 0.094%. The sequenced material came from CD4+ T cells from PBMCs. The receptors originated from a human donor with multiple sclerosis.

The CDR3 reads CASSRDLSIRGTEAFF. CDR3 nucleotide sequence: TGTGCCAGCAGCCGGGACCTCAGCATCCGGGGCACTGAAGCTTTCTTT. This sequence joins TRBV7-8 and TRBJ1-1; D is possibly TRBD1 (5 bases). The CDR3 is 16 residues long. Looked up from germline, CDR1 is SGHVS and CDR2 is FQNEAQ. Trimming left V 5 bases short and J 4 bases short, with 20 bases between.

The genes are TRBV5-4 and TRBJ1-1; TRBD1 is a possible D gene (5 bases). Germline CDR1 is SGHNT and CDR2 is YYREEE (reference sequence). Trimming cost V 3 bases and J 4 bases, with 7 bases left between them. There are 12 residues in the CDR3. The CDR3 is CASSSDSTEAFF. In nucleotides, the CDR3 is TGTGCCAGCAGCTCAGACAGCACTGAAGCTTTCTTT.

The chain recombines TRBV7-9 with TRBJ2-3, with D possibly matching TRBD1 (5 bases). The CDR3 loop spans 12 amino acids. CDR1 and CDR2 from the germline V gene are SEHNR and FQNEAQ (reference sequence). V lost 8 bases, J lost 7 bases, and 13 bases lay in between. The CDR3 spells CASRPPGNTQYF. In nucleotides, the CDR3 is TGTGCCAGCCGCCCCCCAGGGAATACGCAGTATTTT. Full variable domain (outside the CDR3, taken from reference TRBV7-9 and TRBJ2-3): DTGVSQNPRHKITKRGQNVTFRCDPISEHNRLYWYRQTLGQGPEFLTYFQNEAQLEKSRLLSDRFSAERPKGSFSTLEIQRTEQGDSAMYLCASRPPGNTQYFGPGTRLTVL.

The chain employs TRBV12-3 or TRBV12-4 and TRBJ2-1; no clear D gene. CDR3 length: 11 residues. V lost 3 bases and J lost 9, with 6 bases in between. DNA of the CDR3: TGTGCCAGCAGTTTTTTTCCTGAGCAGTTCTTC. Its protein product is CASSFFPEQFF.

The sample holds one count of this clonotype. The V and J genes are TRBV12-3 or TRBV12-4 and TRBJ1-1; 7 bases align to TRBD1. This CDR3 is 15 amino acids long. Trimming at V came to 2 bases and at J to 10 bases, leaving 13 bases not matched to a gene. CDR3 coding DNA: TGTGCCAGCAGTTTACACCAGGACAGGTCATTAGGAGCTTTCTTT. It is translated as CASSLHQDRSLGAFF.

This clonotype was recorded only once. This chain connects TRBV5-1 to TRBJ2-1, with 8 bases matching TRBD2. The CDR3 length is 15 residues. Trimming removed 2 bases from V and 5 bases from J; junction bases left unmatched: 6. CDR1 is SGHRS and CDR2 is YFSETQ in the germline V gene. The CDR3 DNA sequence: TGCGCCAGCAGCTTCGGACTAGCCAGTCACAATGAGCAGTTCTTC. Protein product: CASSFGLASHNEQFF. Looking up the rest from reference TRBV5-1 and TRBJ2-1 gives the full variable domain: KAGVTQTPRYLIKTRGQQVTLSCSPISGHRSVSWYQQTPGQGLQFLFEYFSETQRNKGNFPGRFSGRQFSNSRSEMNVSTLELGDSALYLCASSFGLASHNEQFFGPGTRLTVL.

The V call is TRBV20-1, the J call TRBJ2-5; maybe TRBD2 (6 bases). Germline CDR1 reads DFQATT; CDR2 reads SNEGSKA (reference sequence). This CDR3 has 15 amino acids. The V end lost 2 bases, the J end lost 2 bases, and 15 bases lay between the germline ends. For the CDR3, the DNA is TGCAGTGCTAGAACTCCTGGGACTTCACAAGAGACCCAGTACTTC. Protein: CSARTPGTSQETQYF.

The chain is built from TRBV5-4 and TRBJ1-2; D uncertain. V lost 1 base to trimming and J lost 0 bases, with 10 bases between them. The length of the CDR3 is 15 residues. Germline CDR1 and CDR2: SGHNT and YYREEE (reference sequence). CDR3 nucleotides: TGTGCCAGCAGCTTGCCAGGCCTTACTAACTATGGCTACACCTTC. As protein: CASSLPGLTNYGYTF.

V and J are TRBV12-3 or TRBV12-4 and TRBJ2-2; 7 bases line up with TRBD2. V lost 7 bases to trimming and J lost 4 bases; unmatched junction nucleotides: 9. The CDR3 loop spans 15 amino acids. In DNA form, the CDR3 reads TGTGCCAGCACAATCAGGGAGGGCCGCACCGGGGAGCTGTTTTTT. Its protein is CASTIREGRTGELFF.

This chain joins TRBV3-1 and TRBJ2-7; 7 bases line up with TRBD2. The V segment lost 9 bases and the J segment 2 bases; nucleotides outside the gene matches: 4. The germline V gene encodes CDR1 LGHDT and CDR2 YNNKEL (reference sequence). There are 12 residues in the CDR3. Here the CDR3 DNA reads TGTGCCAGTGGGCGGGGGACCTACGAGCAGTACTTC. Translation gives CASGRGTYEQYF.